The 6 T cell receptor beta chains below were found in one sample sequenced in a study of blood T cells in healthy people across ages. Sample-barcoded 5' priming and a J-beta primer mix drove a second PCR of about 7 to 11 cycles. From the 5' RACE reads, TCRdb called clonotypes with MiXCR, one entry per CDR3 protein. This sample carries 1.8 million or so distinct CDR3 sequences, about 39% of them seen once, and the ten largest clones take roughly 23%. The specimen sequenced was blood. These receptors were collected from a human donor in good health.

The sample holds many counts of this clonotype. This rearrangement joins TRBV12-3 or TRBV12-4 to TRBJ1-1, with TRBD1 matching 8 bases. Trimming cost V 6 bases and J 3 bases; bases outside gene matches: 3. The CDR3 runs to 13 residues. This chain's CDR3 is CASSLQGDTEAFF. CDR3 DNA sequence: TGTGCCAGCAGCTTACAGGGGGACACTGAAGCTTTCTTT.

This clonotype came up a few times. The gene calls are TRBV14 and TRBJ1-1, with unresolved D. The germline V and J ends were trimmed by 3 bases and 4 bases, with 15 bases remaining between them. Germline V gene data show CDR1 as SGHDN and CDR2 as FVKESK. The CDR3 has 15 amino acids. The CDR3 is CASSQGTVFLTEAFF. The CDR3 DNA reads TGTGCCAGCAGCCAGGGAACAGTGTTCCTCACTGAAGCTTTCTTT.

To note about this clonotype: A much larger clonotype is one base distant, so this may be a read error. This chain links TRBV7-8 with TRBJ2-7, with D perhaps matching TRBD1 (6 bases). Germline CDR1 and CDR2: SGHVS and FQNEAQ. V lost 5 bases to trimming and J lost 10 bases, with 21 bases between them. The length of the CDR3 is 14 residues. This CDR3 is CASSLGQTGEAQYF. In DNA, the CDR3 is TGTGCCAGCAGCCTCGGACAGACTGGAGAGGCCCAGTACTTC. Drawing the rest from reference TRBV7-8 and TRBJ2-7, the complete variable domain is GAGVSQSPRYKVAKRGQDVALRCDPISGHVSLFWYQQALGQGPEFLTYFQNEAQLDKSGLPSDRFFAERPEGSVSTLKIQRTQQEDSAVYLCASSLGQTGEAQYFGPGTRLTVT.

The chain is built from TRBV28 and TRBJ2-5; possibly TRBD2 for D (5 bases). Germline CDR1 and CDR2: MDHEN and SYDVKM. This CDR3 spans 12 amino acids. Trimming shortened V by 4 bases and J by 11 bases, and 14 bases separated the two germline ends. The DNA of the CDR3 is TGTGCCAGCAGTTCCGGACTTAAAATGCAGTACTTC. It is translated as CASSSGLKMQYF.

This chain connects TRBV6-1 to TRBJ2-5; no clear D. Gene TRBJ2-7 matches the end of the DNA better, so the J call may be wrong. There are 15 residues in the CDR3. Germline CDR1 reads MNHNS; CDR2 reads SASEGT. The CDR3, as DNA: TGTGCCAGCAAACCGACTGGTCCGGGTACCTACGAGCAGTACTTC. This sequence encodes CASKPTGPGTYEQYF.

J is TRBJ1-6 and V is TRBV20-1; the D is unclear. This CDR3 is 15 amino acids long. In germline, CDR1 is DFQATT, CDR2 SNEGSKA (reference sequence). Between the trimmed V and J ends, which lost 6 bases and 2 bases, there was a span of 14 bases. The CDR3: CSAGVPGAYNSPLHF. The CDR3 DNA is TGCAGTGCGGGAGTGCCGGGCGCCTATAATTCACCCCTCCACTTT.